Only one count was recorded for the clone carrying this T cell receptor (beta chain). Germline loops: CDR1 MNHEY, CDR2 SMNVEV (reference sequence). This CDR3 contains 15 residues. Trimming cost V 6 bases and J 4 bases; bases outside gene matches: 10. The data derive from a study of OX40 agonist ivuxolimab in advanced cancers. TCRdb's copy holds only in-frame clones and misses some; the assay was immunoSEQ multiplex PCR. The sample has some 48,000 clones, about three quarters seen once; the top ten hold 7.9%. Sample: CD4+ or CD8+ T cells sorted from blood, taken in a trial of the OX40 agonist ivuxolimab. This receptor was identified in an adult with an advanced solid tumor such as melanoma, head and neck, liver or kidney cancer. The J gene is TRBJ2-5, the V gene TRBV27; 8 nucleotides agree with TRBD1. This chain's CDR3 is CASRRRTGSIETQYF. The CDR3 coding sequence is TGTGCCAGCAGAAGAAGGACAGGGTCCATAGAGACCCAGTACTTC.